A single sample is the source of the 27 T cell receptor beta chains below, sequenced in a study of blood T cells in healthy people across ages. Sample-barcoded 5' priming and a J-beta primer mix drove a second PCR of roughly 6 to 12 cycles. A single record per CDR3 protein comes from TCRdb applying MiXCR to the 5' RACE reads. The sample lists about 930,000 distinct CDR3 sequences; almost 30% were seen once. The data were also submitted as part of a second study, on T cells of mothers and their children.

The sequencing input was blood. The receptors here all came from a woman between 35 and 50 years old in good health.

This clonotype has only a few counts. The rearrangement uses TRBV6-2 or TRBV6-3 and TRBJ2-4; no reliable D call. The end of the DNA aligns better with TRBJ2-7, so the J call may be wrong. The CDR3 is 13 amino acids. Germline V gives CDR1 MNHEY, CDR2 SVGEGT. CDR3 sequence: CASSYPPRYEQYF. CDR3 bases: TGTGCCAGCAGTTACCCTCCCCGGTACGAGCAGTACTTC.

The chain couples TRBV7-9 to TRBJ1-1; D is unresolved. The CDR3 is made up of 14 amino acids. Trimming stripped 2 bases from V and 0 bases from J, with 7 bases between. Germline V gene lookup returns CDR1 SEHNR and CDR2 FQNEAQ (reference sequence). The CDR3 spells CASSLSTLNTEAFF. In DNA form, the CDR3 reads TGTGCCAGCAGCTTATCTACGTTGAACACTGAAGCTTTCTTT.

This clonotype appeared a few times. The genes are TRBV28 and TRBJ1-2, with 8 bases matching TRBD1. CDR3 size: 13 residues. In germline, CDR1 is MDHEN, CDR2 SYDVKM. The V and J ends lost 6 bases and 4 bases, in that order; junction bases with no gene match: 4. The CDR3 loop reads CASRKGQGYGYTF. CDR3 DNA sequence: TGTGCCAGCAGGAAAGGACAGGGCTATGGCTACACCTTC.

This chain links TRBV20-1 with TRBJ2-7, with 10 nucleotides matching TRBD1. This CDR3 is 14 amino acids long. The ends lost 3 bases at V and 3 bases at J; junction bases unmatched: 5. CDR1 is DFQATT and CDR2 is SNEGSKA in the germline V gene (reference sequence). CDR3 sequence (DNA): TGCAGTGCTAGCACGGGACAGGGGTTCTACGAGCAGTACTTC. Translated: CSASTGQGFYEQYF.

The J gene is TRBJ1-2, the V gene TRBV12-3 or TRBV12-4; possible D gene TRBD1, 5 bases. Trimming removed 5 bases at V and 3 bases at J, with 10 bases between. This CDR3 contains 13 residues. CDR3: CASSTEGDYGYTF. The CDR3 region has the DNA TGTGCCAGCAGTACGGAAGGGGACTATGGCTACACCTTC.

The chain recombines TRBV20-1 with TRBJ1-1, with unresolved D. Germline V gene sequence: CDR1 DFQATT, CDR2 SNEGSKA (reference sequence). The CDR3 is 15 residues long. V lost 0 bases to trimming and J lost 5 bases, with 16 bases between them. Written as DNA, the CDR3 is TGCAGTGCTAGAGATGGTTCGGCAGTGTGGACTGAAGCTTTCTTT. It encodes CSARDGSAVWTEAFF.

This clonotype was recorded many times. The rearrangement joins TRBV29-1 to TRBJ2-7; D is perhaps TRBD2 (7 bases). The V and J ends lost 7 bases and 4 bases respectively, with 20 bases between them. The CDR3 length is 14 residues. Germline CDR1 reads SQVTM; CDR2 reads ANQGSEA. CDR3: CSGIWGGRGYEQYF. As DNA, the CDR3 is TGCAGCGGGATTTGGGGGGGCCGCGGTTACGAGCAGTACTTC.

In this sample, this clonotype turned up a few times. The rearrangement links TRBV4-1 to TRBJ1-4; D may be TRBD1 (5 bases). This CDR3 is built from 14 residues. V was clipped by 0 bases and J by 8 bases, with 10 bases between them. Germline V gene lookup returns CDR1 MGHRA and CDR2 YSYEKL. CDR3 in DNA: TGCGCCAGCAGCCAAGATGCAGGGCGCGAAAAACTGTTTTTT. It specifies CASSQDAGREKLFF.

The rearrangement uses TRBV7-2 and TRBJ1-2; no clear D gene. CDR1 SGHTA and CDR2 FQGNSA come from the germline V gene. Trimming removed 4 bases from V and 1 base from J, with 13 bases in between. This CDR3 comprises 15 residues. The CDR3 DNA reads TGTGCCAGCAGCTCAGGACCGAGAATTAACTATGGCTACACCTTC. It specifies CASSSGPRINYGYTF. Full variable domain (missing parts from reference TRBV7-2 and TRBJ1-2): GAGVSQSPSNKVTEKGKDVELRCDPISGHTALYWYRQSLGQGLEFLIYFQGNSAPDKSGLPSDRFSAERTGGSVSTLTIQRTQQEDSAVYLCASSSGPRINYGYTFGSGTRLTVV.

As regards this clonotype: This could be a read error, since a much larger clone is one nucleotide away. This chain connects TRBV20-1 to TRBJ1-5, with D possibly TRBD1 on 6 matching bases. The V end lost 1 base, the J end lost 9 bases, and 16 bases lay between the germline ends. The CDR3 extends over 14 amino acids. Germline CDR1 DFQATT, CDR2 SNEGSKA (reference sequence). CDR3 bases: TGCAGTGCTAGAGGGGCAGGGGTCGATCCGCCCCAGCATTTT. This encodes CSARGAGVDPPQHF.

This clonotype was observed a handful of times. The genes are TRBV20-1 and TRBJ2-3; TRBD1 matches 10 bases. Germline V gives CDR1 DFQATT, CDR2 SNEGSKA (reference sequence). The CDR3 length is 13 residues. Germline trimming cut 3 bases from V and 6 bases from J; bases unmatched to any gene: 3. The CDR3, as DNA: TGCAGTGCTAGGGGGACAGGGGTGGATACGCAGTATTTT. Translated, it gives CSARGTGVDTQYF.

The V call is TRBV6-5, the J call TRBJ1-5; D unresolved. This CDR3 region has 13 residues. Germline V CDR1 and CDR2: MNHEY, SVGAGI. Between the trimmed V and J ends, which lost 6 bases and 4 bases, there was a span of 10 bases. CDR3 bases: TGTGCCAGCAGCTACGCAGGAAATCAGCCCCAGCATTTT. Encoded protein: CASSYAGNQPQHF.

There are a few counts of this clonotype. The chain combines TRBV20-1 with TRBJ2-1; D could derive from TRBD1 or TRBD2 (5 bases each). CDR1 is DFQATT, CDR2 SNEGSKA, per germline (reference sequence). Trimming took off 1 base at V and 4 bases at J, with 20 bases between the two ends. The CDR3 covers 17 residues. The CDR3 here is CSARGVAGTLPYNEQFF. CDR3 sequence (DNA): TGCAGTGCTAGAGGGGTCGCCGGGACCCTACCTTACAATGAGCAGTTCTTC.

V gene TRBV4-1 combines with J gene TRBJ2-2; a possible D gene is TRBD2 (6 bases). This CDR3 region has 15 residues. The germline gives CDR1 MGHRA, CDR2 YSYEKL. The ends were cut back, 1 base at V and 7 bases at J, with 13 bases in the middle. The CDR3 DNA reads TGCGCCAGCAGCCAAGGCGGCGGGGTTAGCGGGGAGCTGTTTTTT. Amino acid sequence: CASSQGGGVSGELFF.

As regards this clonotype: A much larger clone sits a single nucleotide away, making a read error possible. The CDR3 region has the DNA TGTGCCAGCAGCGTGTTGTCCGGCCGGGGGCAAGATACGCAGTATTTT. Its translation: CASSVLSGRGQDTQYF. The rearrangement links TRBV9 to TRBJ2-3, with D perhaps given as TRBD1 or TRBD2 (6 bases each). CDR1 and CDR2 (germline): SGDLS, YYNGEE. Trimming pared 2 bases from V and 5 bases from J, leaving 18 bases between. The CDR3 loop spans 16 amino acids.

A few counts support this clonotype. This clone may be a read error of a much larger clone one base away. J is TRBJ2-5 and V is TRBV7-7; TRBD2 matches at 8 bases. CDR3 length: 14 residues. CDR1 is SSHAT and CDR2 is FNYEAQ in the germline V gene (reference sequence). As DNA, the CDR3 is TGTGCTAGCAGCTCCGGGGGGGCGGCAGAGGCCCAGTACTTC. It encodes CASSSGGAAEAQYF.

This clonotype was found many times. This chain joins TRBV7-3 and TRBJ1-2, with unresolved D. V was trimmed by 6 bases and J by 7 bases, leaving 12 bases between them. The CDR3 consists of 12 residues. Germline V gene data show CDR1 as SGHTA and CDR2 as FQGTGA. The CDR3 is CASSDGVTGYTF. The CDR3 DNA reads as TGTGCCAGCAGTGACGGAGTGACTGGCTACACCTTC.

The rearrangement joins TRBV27 to TRBJ2-5; 7 positions agree with TRBD1. Germline lookup yields CDR1 MNHEY and CDR2 SMNVEV (reference sequence). This CDR3 is built from 13 residues. V was pared by 3 bases and J by 11 bases, with 9 bases of the junction left unmatched. The CDR3 DNA reads as TGTGCCAGCAGTTTCACAGGGGCCTACAAGCAGTACTTC. It yields the protein CASSFTGAYKQYF.

This clonotype was observed a handful of times. The V gene is TRBV9, the J gene TRBJ2-7; 11 bases agree with TRBD1. This CDR3 is 15 amino acids long. Germline trimming cut 2 bases from V and 0 bases from J; bases unmatched to any gene: 1. Germline assignment: CDR1 SGDLS and CDR2 YYNGEE. The CDR3 DNA follows: TGTGCCAGCAGCGTCGGGACAGGGGGCTCCTACGAGCAGTACTTC. The encoded protein is CASSVGTGGSYEQYF.

There are a few counts of this clonotype. One junction end does not reproduce the germline sequence, and a read error may be involved. The chain carries TRBV29-1 and TRBJ1-2, with D unclear. Germline-derived CDR1 and CDR2 are SQVTM and ANQGSEA. There are 14 residues in the CDR3. The CDR3 is CSVENSVGNYDYTF. DNA for the CDR3: TGCAGCGTTGAAAACTCGGTAGGGAACTATGACTACACCTTC.

The V gene is TRBV14, the J gene TRBJ2-3; D not resolved. The germline V and J ends were trimmed by 2 bases and 0 bases, with 6 bases remaining between them. From germline, CDR1 is SGHDN and CDR2 FVKESK. This CDR3 spans 14 amino acids. CDR3 sequence reads: CASSQIGSTDTQYF. CDR3 DNA: TGTGCCAGCAGCCAAATAGGGAGCACAGATACGCAGTATTTT.

The sample holds a few counts of this clonotype. The chain carries TRBV9 and TRBJ1-1, with unresolved D. Per germline, CDR1 SGDLS and CDR2 YYNGEE. The CDR3 totals 11 residues. In DNA, the CDR3 is TGTGAGGGAGTCTTGAACACTGAAGCTTTCTTT. Residues: CEGVLNTEAFF.

The chain is built from TRBV7-6 and TRBJ2-5; D tentatively reads TRBD1 or TRBD2 (5 bases each). Germline CDR1 SGHVS, CDR2 FNYEAQ. CDR3 length: 12 amino acids. Trimming pared 2 bases from V and 9 bases from J, leaving 10 bases between. The CDR3 loop is CASSLQRGAQYF. The CDR3 coding sequence is TGTGCCAGCAGCTTACAGAGAGGGGCCCAGTACTTC.

Worth noting for this clonotype: A much larger clonotype is one base distant, so this may be a read error. V is TRBV3-1 and J is TRBJ2-1; D is ambiguous. The germline V gene has CDR1 LGHDT and CDR2 YNNKEL (reference sequence). V was trimmed by 0 bases and J by 10 bases, leaving 19 bases between them. The CDR3 is made up of 16 amino acids. This chain's CDR3 is CASSQDWSQSSYEQFF. CDR3 nucleotide sequence: TGTGCCAGCAGCCAAGATTGGTCCCAGAGCTCCTACGAGCAGTTCTTC.

V is TRBV2 and J is TRBJ1-4; TRBD1 matches 7 bases. There are 14 residues in the CDR3. With 6 bases clipped from V and 5 bases from J, the junction kept 6 bases outside the gene matches. Germline CDR1 is SNHLY and CDR2 is FYNNEI. The CDR3 here is CASRPGTVNEKLFF. The CDR3 region has the DNA TGTGCCAGCAGGCCAGGGACAGTGAATGAAAAACTGTTTTTT.

In its sample, this clonotype was seen a few times. CDR3 sequence reads: CASSPFRGDGYTF. CDR3 sequence (DNA): TGTGCCAGCAGCCCGTTCAGGGGGGACGGCTACACCTTC. J is TRBJ1-2 and V is TRBV7-3; 7 nucleotides agree with TRBD1. Germline CDR1 and CDR2: SGHTA and FQGTGA. This CDR3 region has 13 residues. Germline trimming cut 5 bases from V and 8 bases from J; bases unmatched to any gene: 8.

CDR3 coding DNA: TGCGCCAGCAGCTTCCCTCGGGGAGCTAGCGCTCGATATCAAGAGACCCAGTACTTC. This translates into CASSFPRGASARYQETQYF. The chain links TRBV5-1 to TRBJ2-5, with a possible D match to TRBD2 (6 bases). Trimming left V 2 bases short and J 2 bases short, with 25 bases between. The CDR3 is 19 residues long. The V gene's germline CDR1 is SGHRS and CDR2 YFSETQ.